A single sample is the source of the 18 T cell receptor beta chains below, sequenced in a study of cytomegalovirus exposure and HLA in healthy donors. Only in-frame clones appear in the TCRdb table, and some are missing; sequencing was by immunoSEQ multiplex PCR. The data show hundreds of thousands of clones, around 91% seen once. The sequenced sample consisted of PBMCs. The receptors originated from a woman aged 25-40 years in good health and CMV-seronegative.

This chain joins TRBV5-1 and TRBJ2-7; possibly TRBD2 for D (5 bases). Between the trimmed V and J ends, which lost 0 bases and 5 bases, there was a span of 15 bases. This CDR3 region has 15 residues. The germline V gene encodes CDR1 SGHRS and CDR2 YFSETQ. The CDR3 loop reads CASSLAVSTRDEQYF. CDR3 nucleotide sequence: TGCGCCAGCAGCTTGGCCGTTAGTACGCGGGACGAGCAGTACTTC.

The chain combines TRBV28 with TRBJ2-3, with D perhaps TRBD1 (6 bases). Germline CDR1 is MDHEN and CDR2 is SYDVKM. Trimming stripped 3 bases from V and 8 bases from J, with 9 bases between. The CDR3 length is 12 residues. DNA for the CDR3: TGTGCCAGCAGTTTCCAGGGGCTTACGCAGTATTTT. Translating it yields CASSFQGLTQYF. The full variable domain, in which reference TRBV28 and TRBJ2-3 provide the parts outside the CDR3, is DVKVTQSSRYLVKRTGEKVFLECVQDMDHENMFWYRQDPGLGLRLIYFSYDVKMKEKGDIPEGYSVSREKKERFSLILESASTNQTSMYLCASSFQGLTQYFGPGTRLTVL.

The chain joins TRBV5-4 to TRBJ2-3, with D tentatively TRBD1 or TRBD2 (5 bases each). The CDR3 contains 14 residues. V was trimmed by 4 bases and J by 1 base, leaving 10 bases between them. Germline V CDR1 and CDR2: SGHNT, YYREEE (reference sequence). This CDR3 reads CASSRGTGTDTQYF. The CDR3 nucleotides read TGTGCCAGCAGCCGAGGGACGGGCACAGATACGCAGTATTTT.

The chain combines TRBV28 with TRBJ2-6, with D hard to call. There are 17 residues in the CDR3. Germline V gene data show CDR1 as MDHEN and CDR2 as SYDVKM. V lost 6 bases and J lost 0, with 15 bases in between. The CDR3, as DNA: TGTGCCAGCAGGTCAGGTCCTATAAGCTCTGGGGCCAACGTCCTGACTTTC. Translation: CASRSGPISSGANVLTF.

The genes are TRBV19 and TRBJ2-7, with D perhaps matching TRBD1 (6 bases). CDR3 length: 12 amino acids. CDR1 and CDR2 from the germline V gene are LNHDA and SQIVND (reference sequence). The ends were cut back, 4 bases at V and 7 bases at J, with 11 bases in the middle. CDR3 sequence: CASSNRDTEQYF. The CDR3 nucleotides read TGTGCCAGTAGTAACCGGGACACGGAGCAGTACTTC.

The chain has TRBV7-7 and TRBJ2-5; TRBD1 aligns across 9 bases. CDR1 is SSHAT, CDR2 FNYEAQ, per germline (reference sequence). Trimming took 5 bases from V and 5 from J; bases not matched to a gene: 6. The CDR3 runs to 14 residues. This CDR3 is CASSITGGLETQYF. CDR3 nucleotide sequence: TGTGCCAGCAGCATAACAGGGGGCTTGGAGACCCAGTACTTC.

The V gene is TRBV5-6, the J gene TRBJ2-7, with D perhaps TRBD1 (6 bases). Germline V gives CDR1 SGHDT, CDR2 YYEEEE. Trimming took 1 base from V and 3 from J, leaving 8 bases between them. This CDR3 region has 13 residues. The DNA of the CDR3 is TGTGCCAGCAGCTTGTCACAGGGCTACGAGCAGTACTTC. It is translated as CASSLSQGYEQYF. The full variable domain, rest sourced from reference TRBV5-6 and TRBJ2-7, is DAGVTQSPTHLIKTRGQQVTLRCSPKSGHDTVSWYQQALGQGPQFIFQYYEEEERQRGNFPDRFSGHQFPNYSSELNVNALLLGDSALYLCASSLSQGYEQYFGPGTRLTVT.

The count of this clone is one. The gene calls are TRBV7-9 and TRBJ2-1; TRBD2 matches 8 bases. Germline lookup yields CDR1 SEHNR and CDR2 FQNEAQ (reference sequence). This CDR3 has 15 amino acids. Unmatched junction bases numbered 4, after V lost 6 bases and J lost 0 bases. CDR3 DNA sequence: TGTGCCAGCAGAAAGGGACTAGACTCCTACAATGAGCAGTTCTTC. Encoded protein: CASRKGLDSYNEQFF.

The genes are TRBV6-1 and TRBJ1-4; unclear D gene. This CDR3 region has 12 residues. The germline V gene encodes CDR1 MNHNS and CDR2 SASEGT. V gave up 7 bases and J gave up 2 bases, with 5 bases separating them. The CDR3 reads CASKQTNEKLFF. The CDR3 DNA reads as TGTGCCAGCAAACAGACTAATGAAAAACTGTTTTTT.

The rearrangement uses TRBV30 and TRBJ2-6; D uncertain. Germline V CDR1 and CDR2: GTSNPN, SVGIG (reference sequence). The CDR3 has 16 residues. V shed 3 bases and J shed 1 base, with 13 bases lying between them. The CDR3 bases are TGTGCCTGGAGCCGGGCCGCTCTGTCTGGGGCCAACGTCCTGACTTTC. Translating it yields CAWSRAALSGANVLTF.

The chain uses TRBV7-9 and TRBJ1-4; TRBD1 aligns across 11 bases. This CDR3 is built from 15 residues. The trim removed 4 bases at V and 8 bases at J, leaving 6 bases unmatched. Looked up from germline, CDR1 is SEHNR and CDR2 is FQNEAQ (reference sequence). The CDR3 DNA follows: TGTGCCAGCAGCTCCGGGACAGGGGGGGACGAAAAACTGTTTTTT. This sequence encodes CASSSGTGGDEKLFF. The variable domain in full, with the rest retrieved from reference TRBV7-9 and TRBJ1-4, is DTGVSQNPRHKITKRGQNVTFRCDPISEHNRLYWYRQTLGQGPEFLTYFQNEAQLEKSRLLSDRFSAERPKGSFSTLEIQRTEQGDSAMYLCASSSGTGGDEKLFFGSGTQLSVL.

The CDR3 spells CASSPGLAGGWYNEQFF. The CDR3 DNA is TGTGCCAGTAGTCCGGGACTAGCGGGAGGTTGGTACAATGAGCAGTTCTTC. The chain links TRBV19 to TRBJ2-1, with 15 bases fitting TRBD2. This CDR3 spans 17 amino acids. From germline, CDR1 is LNHDA and CDR2 SQIVND (reference sequence). V lost 5 bases, J lost 4 bases, and 6 bases stayed unmatched. Variable domain in full (rest from reference TRBV19 and TRBJ2-1): DGGITQSPKYLFRKEGQNVTLSCEQNLNHDAMYWYRQDPGQGLRLIYYSQIVNDFQKGDIAEGYSVSREKKESFPLTVTSAQKNPTAFYLCASSPGLAGGWYNEQFFGPGTRLTVL.

The chain links TRBV6-5 to TRBJ2-7; maybe TRBD1 (6 bases). The CDR3 totals 13 residues. Germline-derived CDR1 and CDR2 are MNHEY and SVGAGI. The V gene lost 5 bases and the J gene lost 5 bases, with 13 bases spanning the gap. The CDR3 spells CASSHPTGNEQYF. CDR3 in DNA: TGTGCCAGCAGTCATCCTACAGGGAACGAGCAGTACTTC.

The chain uses TRBV4-3 and TRBJ2-5; TRBD2 matches at 12 bases. This CDR3 has 15 residues. V gave up 4 bases and J gave up 5 bases; unmatched junction bases: 5. From germline, CDR1 is LGHNA and CDR2 YSLEER. CDR3 coding DNA: TGCGCCAGCAGCCGATCGACTAGCGGGAGCGAGACCCAGTACTTC. This gives the protein CASSRSTSGSETQYF.

This chain joins TRBV6-6 and TRBJ1-4, with unresolved D. CDR1 and CDR2 from the germline V gene are MNHNY and SVGAGI (reference sequence). The V and J ends lost 10 bases and 6 bases respectively, with 15 bases between them. There are 13 residues in the CDR3. The CDR3 region is CATQEGLHEKLFF. The DNA for the CDR3 is TGTGCCACCCAGGAGGGTTTGCATGAAAAACTGTTTTTT.

V gene TRBV7-3 combines with J gene TRBJ1-1; D call uncertain. This CDR3 has 13 amino acids. Trimming took off 2 bases at V and 4 bases at J, with 8 bases between the two ends. Germline CDR1 SGHTA, CDR2 FQGTGA. This CDR3 is CASSLGRATEAFF. The CDR3 region has the DNA TGTGCCAGCAGCTTAGGACGGGCCACTGAAGCTTTCTTT.

V usage is TRBV29-1 and J usage is TRBJ2-3, with D perhaps TRBD1 (6 bases). Trimming stripped 0 bases from V and 1 base from J, with 8 bases between. The CDR3 spans 14 residues. Germline-derived CDR1 and CDR2 are SQVTM and ANQGSEA. CDR3 DNA: TGCAGCGTTGAAGAACAGGGTGGCACAGATACGCAGTATTTT. Protein product: CSVEEQGGTDTQYF.

The gene calls are TRBV6-5 and TRBJ2-3; 9 nucleotides line up with TRBD2. With 4 bases clipped from V and 2 bases from J, the junction kept 4 bases outside the gene matches. The CDR3 extends over 15 amino acids. The germline gives CDR1 MNHEY, CDR2 SVGAGI. This CDR3 is CASSSIAGDTDTQYF. CDR3 DNA sequence: TGTGCCAGCAGTTCCATAGCGGGAGACACAGATACGCAGTATTTT.